A single sample gave rise to the 8 T cell receptor beta chains below, sequenced in a study of OX40 agonist ivuxolimab in advanced cancers. Library preparation used the immunoSEQ multiplex PCR assay. The table was pulled from immuneACCESS by TCRdb, which kept in-frame rearrangements only. Such tables lose some clones; where checked, under half of the loss comes from unresolved V genes, and the rest has no known cause. The sample table holds 50,000 or so clones, of which 70% to 90% were seen once. The ten largest clonotypes hold 4% to 5% of the sample. The sample was CD4+ or CD8+ T cells sorted from blood, taken in a trial of the OX40 agonist ivuxolimab. These receptors were obtained from an adult with an advanced solid tumor such as melanoma, head and neck, liver or kidney cancer.

This chain links TRBV5-1 with TRBJ1-6; 7 bases are shared with TRBD1. There are 14 residues in the CDR3. The V gene end was trimmed by 5 bases and the J gene end by 7 bases; junction bases not matched to a gene: 6. Germline lookup yields CDR1 SGHRS and CDR2 YFSETQ. CDR3 coding DNA: TGCGCCAGCAGAATTGGACAGGAAAATTCACCCCTCCACTTT. As protein: CASRIGQENSPLHF.

Ten or more counts support this clone. V and J are TRBV5-3 and TRBJ2-7; D is uncertain. TRBV5-3 is reported as an ORF; its role is uncertain. V was pared by 1 base and J by 2 bases, with 13 bases between. This CDR3 comprises 15 residues. CDR3 amino acids: CARSLSRARTYEQYF. CDR3 coding DNA: TGTGCCAGAAGCTTGTCCCGCGCGCGGACCTACGAGCAGTACTTC.

The genes are TRBV11-2 and TRBJ1-2; 7 nucleotides match TRBD1. V shed 8 bases, J shed 6 bases, and the junction held 18 bases outside the gene matches. This CDR3 is 16 amino acids long. The germline V gene has CDR1 SGHAT and CDR2 FQNNGV. CDR3 coding DNA: TGTGCCAGCTGGAGGGGGCCCCGTCCCGGGGCCCATGGCTACACCTTC. Amino acids: CASWRGPRPGAHGYTF.

This chain joins TRBV4-3 and TRBJ2-7; D remains unclear. Germline loops: CDR1 LGHNA, CDR2 YSLEER. The CDR3 spans 13 residues. Trimming left V 3 bases short and J 2 bases short, with 8 bases between. CDR3 nucleotide sequence: TGCGCCAGCAGCCACTGGGTGGCCTACGAGCAGTACTTC. This codes for CASSHWVAYEQYF.

V gene TRBV11-2 combines with J gene TRBJ2-3; a possible D gene is TRBD1 (5 bases). Germline CDR1 is SGHAT and CDR2 is FQNNGV. This CDR3 comprises 13 residues. The germline V and J ends were trimmed by 6 bases and 6 bases, with 13 bases remaining between them. CDR3: CASRALRVDTQYF. The CDR3 DNA reads TGTGCCAGCAGAGCACTCAGGGTGGATACGCAGTATTTT.

The CDR3 coding sequence is TGTGCCAGCAGCATAGTCACTCTCGGGGAGGGTTATGGCTACACCTTC. Its protein is CASSIVTLGEGYGYTF. The rearrangement uses TRBV7-2 and TRBJ1-2; D not resolved. The length of the CDR3 is 16 residues. V lost 5 bases and J lost 5, with 21 bases in between. The V gene's germline CDR1 is SGHTA and CDR2 FQGNSA.

CDR3 bases: TGTGCCAGCAGCTTTGAACAGATCGGTTCCACCGGGGAGCTGTTTTTT. It is translated as CASSFEQIGSTGELFF. This chain uses TRBV7-9 with TRBJ2-2; D gene uncertain. The V end lost 3 bases, the J end lost 4 bases, and 15 bases lay between the germline ends. Germline CDR1 reads SEHNR; CDR2 reads FQNEAQ (reference sequence). CDR3 size: 16 residues.

The J gene is TRBJ1-3, the V gene TRBV18; D is perhaps TRBD1 (5 bases). V lost 2 bases and J 4 bases, leaving 12 bases between the germline ends. Germline V gene sequence: CDR1 KGHSH, CDR2 LQKENI. The CDR3 covers 15 residues. The CDR3 DNA is TGTGCCAGCTCACCAACTGGGACCGGGGGAAACACCATATATTTT. Translating gives CASSPTGTGGNTIYF.